The rows below give T cell receptor beta chains drawn from one sample of a study of fetal regulatory T cell absence and autoimmunity. Assay: immunoSEQ multiplex PCR; the TCRdb copy retains only in-frame clones and omits some. The sample records approximately 46,000 clones, roughly 83% being singletons. Sequencing input: cord blood. The receptors shown here come from a newborn boy with IPEX syndrome. The CDR3 runs from the conserved cysteine through the conserved F or W. Each record gives: D gene, J gene, V gene, clone size, CDR3 protein, CDR3 DNA. D genes are given only for firm matches. Size tells how often a clone was seen (once, few, many) or the class of an expanded clone, and some rows leave it out.

>.|TRBJ2-2|TRBV21-1|.
CASSKDPRQGAGTGELFF
TGTGCCAGCAGCAAAGACCCGCGGCAGGGGGCGGGCACCGGGGAGCTGTTTTTT
>TRBD2|TRBJ2-1|TRBV19|.
CASRQGTSGGRSYNEQFF
TGTGCCAGTCGTCAAGGGACTAGCGGGGGGAGGTCCTACAATGAGCAGTTCTTC
>.|TRBJ1-1|TRBV11-2|.
CASSLAESQKAFF
TGTGCCAGCAGCTTAGCGGAATCGCAGAAAGCTTTCTTT
>.|TRBJ2-7|TRBV25-1|.
CASSGREHTYEQYF
TGTGCCAGCAGTGGGAGGGAACATACCTACGAGCAGTACTTC
>.|TRBJ1-1|TRBV11-3|.
CASSLRSEAFF
TGTGCCAGCAGCCTCCGGAGTGAAGCTTTCTTT
>.|TRBJ2-6|TRBV25-1|.
CASEPGVSGANVLTF
TGTGCCAGCGAGCCCGGGGTGTCTGGGGCCAACGTCCTGACTTTC
>.|TRBJ2-7|TRBV6-1|.
CASSETPLATGRPYEQYF
TGTGCCAGCAGTGAGACACCCCTCGCGACGGGACGGCCCTACGAGCAGTACTTC
>.|TRBJ2-7|TRBV4-1|.
CASSQEGASYEQYF
TGCGCCAGCAGCCAGGAGGGGGCCTCCTACGAGCAGTACTTC
>TRBD2|TRBJ2-7|TRBV5-1|.
CASSLQGGRDEQYF
TGCGCCAGCAGCTTGCAGGGAGGGCGAGACGAGCAGTACTTC
>.|TRBJ2-1|TRBV7-8|.
CASSPPGALYNEQFF
TGTGCCAGCAGCCCTCCGGGGGCCCTGTACAATGAGCAGTTCTTC
>.|TRBJ1-2|TRBV19|few
CASSIRRDYGYTF
TGTGCCAGTAGTATACGCAGGGACTATGGCTACACCTTC
>TRBD1|TRBJ1-4|TRBV13|.
CASSSGTVYEKLFF
TGTGCCAGCAGTTCCGGGACAGTGTACGAAAAACTGTTTTTT
>TRBD2|TRBJ2-7|TRBV7-8|.
CASSKLAGVGEQYF
TGTGCCAGCAGCAAACTAGCGGGAGTCGGCGAGCAGTACTTC
>.|TRBJ2-7|TRBV27|.
CASSLVGAGYEQYF
TGTGCCAGCAGTTTAGTGGGGGCAGGGTACGAGCAGTACTTC
>.|TRBJ1-2|TRBV10-3|.
CAISETGEGYGYTF
TGTGCCATCAGTGAGACGGGGGAGGGCTATGGCTACACCTTC
>TRBD2|TRBJ2-2|TRBV6-5|.
CASSYLLAGSGELFF
TGTGCCAGCAGTTACCTTCTAGCGGGATCCGGGGAGCTGTTTTTT
>.|TRBJ2-2|TRBV7-9|.
CASSPTITGELFF
TGTGCCAGCAGCCCTACAATCACCGGGGAGCTGTTTTTT
>.|TRBJ2-2|TRBV21-1|.
CASSKIYLLAGAKPHTGELFF
TGTGCCAGCAGCAAAATTTACCTACTAGCGGGAGCTAAACCCCACACCGGGGAGCTGTTTTTT
>.|TRBJ2-7|TRBV10-3|.
CAISESSGPYEQYF
TGTGCCATCAGTGAGAGTAGCGGTCCGTACGAGCAGTACTTC
>TRBD2|TRBJ2-7|TRBV29-1|.
CSVSQRLAGTYEQYF
TGCAGCGTTTCCCAAAGACTAGCGGGAACCTACGAGCAGTACTTC
>.|TRBJ1-1|TRBV21-1|.
CASSKATQNTEAFF
TGTGCCAGCAGCAAAGCAACTCAGAACACTGAAGCTTTCTTT
>.|TRBJ2-5|TRBV19|.
CASSIRRSLVWETQYF
TGTGCCAGTAGTATAAGGCGTAGCCTAGTGTGGGAGACCCAGTACTTC
>TRBD1|TRBJ1-5|TRBV10-3|.
CAISGTGGNQPQHF
TGTGCCATCAGTGGGACAGGGGGAAATCAGCCCCAGCATTTT
>.|TRBJ1-5|TRBV10-3|.
CAISESHSNQPQHF
TGTGCCATCAGTGAGTCACATAGCAATCAGCCCCAGCATTTT
>.|TRBJ2-7|TRBV10-2|once
CASSDPARGRASINEQYF
TGCGCCAGCAGTGACCCCGCGCGGGGAAGAGCCTCGATAAACGAGCAGTACTTC
>TRBD1|TRBJ1-1|TRBV19|.
CASRGQGNTEAFF
TGTGCCAGTAGGGGACAGGGGAACACTGAAGCTTTCTTT
>TRBD1|TRBJ1-5|TRBV11-2|.
CASSLGRRGRGGNQPQHF
TGTGCCAGCAGCTTAGGGCGCAGGGGGCGAGGGGGCAATCAGCCCCAGCATTTT
>TRBD1|TRBJ1-6|TRBV27|few
CASSRRQGALDNSPLHF
TGTGCCAGCAGTCGCCGACAGGGGGCGTTGGATAATTCACCCCTCCACTTT
>.|TRBJ2-3|TRBV5-4|.
CASSSTVRSTDTQYF
TGTGCCAGCAGTTCAACCGTCCGAAGCACAGATACGCAGTATTTT
>.|TRBJ2-1|TRBV5-7|.
CASSLNNADNEQFF
TGTGCCAGCAGCTTGAATAATGCGGACAATGAGCAGTTCTTC
>.|TRBJ1-5|TRBV4-1|.
CASSQENDQPQHF
TGCGCCAGCAGCCAAGAAAACGATCAGCCCCAGCATTTT
>.|TRBJ1-5|TRBV19|.
CASSLGGESYQPQHF
TGTGCCAGTAGTTTGGGGGGCGAATCCTACCAGCCCCAGCATTTT
>TRBD2|TRBJ2-7|TRBV11-3|once
CASSLESVAGEQYF
TGTGCCAGCAGCTTAGAGTCGGTAGCGGGCGAGCAGTACTTC
>TRBD2|TRBJ2-3|TRBV5-6|.
CASSFTGGGVGDTQYF
TGTGCCAGCAGCTTCACCGGCGGGGGGGTTGGAGATACGCAGTATTTT
>TRBD1|TRBJ1-2|TRBV6-6|.
CASRTGGGYTF
TGTGCCAGCAGGACAGGGGGCGGCTACACCTTC
>.|TRBJ2-2|TRBV10-1|.
CASRTNTGELFF
TGCGCCAGCAGAACGAACACCGGGGAGCTGTTTTTT
>TRBD1|TRBJ2-3|TRBV27|once
CASSYRGQRYSLPDTQYF
TGTGCCAGCAGTTACAGGGGGCAAAGATACTCTTTACCAGATACGCAGTATTTT
>TRBD1|TRBJ2-5|TRBV5-1|.
CASSSRGQGAKTQYF
TGCGCCAGCAGCTCAAGAGGACAGGGGGCGAAGACCCAGTACTTC
>TRBD2|TRBJ2-3|TRBV7-6|.
CASSWTSGRGTDTQYF
TGTGCCAGCAGCTGGACTAGCGGGAGGGGGACAGATACGCAGTATTTT
>TRBD2|TRBJ2-7|TRBV6-6|few
CASSPRVAGAVEQYF
TGTGCCAGCAGTCCCCGGGTAGCGGGAGCGGTCGAGCAGTACTTC
>TRBD2|TRBJ2-1|TRBV25-1|.
CASGDNEQFF
TGCGCGAGCGGGGACAATGAGCAGTTCTTC
>.|TRBJ2-1|TRBV13|.
CASSPPGDEQFF
TGTGCCAGCAGCCCCCCCGGGGATGAGCAGTTCTTC
>.|TRBJ2-2|TRBV27|.
CASSLLGDTGELFF
TGTGCCAGCAGTTTATTGGGCGACACCGGGGAGCTGTTTTTT
>.|TRBJ2-5|TRBV6-4|few
CASSVHETQYF
TGTGCCAGCAGTGTGCACGAGACCCAGTACTTC
>.|TRBJ1-4|TRBV7-6|once
CASSFRFNEKLFF
TGTGCCAGCAGCTTCCGTTTTAATGAAAAACTGTTTTTT
>TRBD1|TRBJ2-7|TRBV9|few
CASSAAGGAEQYF
TGTGCCAGCAGCGCCGCAGGGGGCGCCGAGCAGTACTTC
>TRBD1|TRBJ2-2|TRBV23-1|.
CASRTGATGELFF
TGCGCCAGCCGGACAGGGGCTACCGGGGAGCTGTTTTTT
>TRBD2|TRBJ2-3|TRBV9|.
CASSVLAGGPTDTQYF
TGTGCCAGCAGCGTTCTAGCGGGGGGTCCCACAGATACGCAGTATTTT
>TRBD2|TRBJ2-1|TRBV14|.
CASSQASGRGYNEQFF
TGTGCCAGCAGCCAAGCGAGCGGGAGAGGATACAATGAGCAGTTCTTC
>.|TRBJ2-5|TRBV5-5|.
CASSLAWGETQYF
TGTGCCAGCAGCTTGGCCTGGGGCGAGACCCAGTACTTC
>TRBD2|TRBJ2-7|TRBV7-9|.
CASSSTSGGAYEQYF
TGTGCCAGCAGCTCAACTAGCGGGGGGGCCTACGAGCAGTACTTC
>.|TRBJ1-1|TRBV7-2|.
CASSFQGNTEAFF
TGTGCCAGCAGCTTCCAGGGGAACACTGAAGCTTTCTTT
>.|TRBJ2-1|TRBV9|.
CASSVRSQSSYNEQFF
TGTGCCAGCAGCGTAAGGTCGCAGAGCTCCTACAATGAGCAGTTCTTC
>.|TRBJ2-1|TRBV5-1|once
CASSPYGTGTEEQFF
TGCGCCAGCAGCCCCTACGGGACTGGAACGGAAGAGCAGTTCTTC
>.|TRBJ1-5|TRBV25-1|few
CASSESGVARHF
TGTGCCAGCAGTGAAAGTGGAGTTGCAAGGCATTTT
>.|TRBJ1-5|TRBV2|.
CASSENQQGGSNQPQHF
TGTGCCAGCAGCGAAAATCAACAGGGTGGGAGCAATCAGCCCCAGCATTTT